The T cell receptor (beta chain) described here comes from a study of T cell repertoires in cytomegalovirus infection. The wider study: Both a matching HLA type and CMV infection were indicated by public TCR beta signatures. Notes on the study in general: Cumulated frequencies of public TCR beta families served to identify carriers of CMV plus the relevant HLA. HLA-C-restricted CMV-specific TCR beta clonotypes prevailed in the ex vivo response.

This clonotype was seen many times. Its antigen is currently unknown. V lost 1 base and J lost 6; bases outside the gene matches: 1. This CDR3 contains 15 residues. CDR1 is SGHTA, CDR2 FQGNSA, per germline. In TCRdb, the reads were re-called with MiXCR into one record per CDR3 protein. The repertoire holds about 570,000 distinct CDR3 sequences, with about 40% as singletons. The TCR was taken from a human donor in good health (CMV status not recorded). Some clones in this sample may be carry-over from other donors' samples. Specimen: cultured PBMCs, collected from culture after CMV antigen stimulation. The rearrangement links TRBV7-2 to TRBJ2-3; the match to TRBD2 covers 13 bases. This chain's CDR3 is CASSLGTSGSDTQYF. The CDR3 DNA reads TGTGCCAGCAGCTTAGGGACTAGCGGGAGTGATACGCAGTATTTT.